This section outlines one T cell receptor (beta chain) sequence together with its context. The antigen is not known. These data are taken from a study of T cell clones after liver transplantation. About the research overall: At least one year of complete immunosuppression withdrawal without enzymes over twice normal defined tolerance.

The method was immunoSEQ multiplex PCR; TCRdb's version includes in-frame clones alone and lacks a portion of them. The table has around 9,100 clones, almost 80% seen once. Study-level findings and limits: Post-transplant time points were not standardized, so conclusions are preliminary.

This TCR derives from a human donor who received a liver transplant. The source was CD8+ T cells from blood, collected before liver transplant.

CDR3 bases: TGTGCCAGCAGGGGGAGGGAGAGTCAAGAGACCCAGTACTTC. It translates to CASRGRESQETQYF. The chain couples TRBV2 to TRBJ2-5; the match to TRBD2 covers 7 bases. CDR1 is SNHLY, CDR2 FYNNEI, per germline. The V and J ends lost 6 bases and 2 bases, in that order; junction bases with no gene match: 6. The CDR3 extends over 14 amino acids.